One and the same sample provided the 3 T cell receptor beta chains below, sequenced in a study of shared clonotypes between healthy human individuals (dated by TCRdb to 2020 to 2022). The library was built by means of the immunoSEQ multiplex PCR assay. TCRdb mirrors the immuneACCESS table, restricted to in-frame sequences. Some clones are absent from its copies; in checked studies, under half trace to an unresolved V gene, and the reason for the others is unknown. This sample holds roughly 1.5 million clones; around 98% were observed only once. The ten largest clonotypes hold approximately 0.44% of the sample. The sample comprised naive CD4+ T cells sorted from blood. The sample's cell subset or site, from its label and the paper: CD45RA+ positively selected. These receptors were taken from a young man in good health.

On this clone: The same CDR3 also results from other DNA sequences found in this sample. The chain links TRBV5-4 to TRBJ2-7; 7 bases agree with TRBD1. Germline V gives CDR1 SGHNT, CDR2 YYREEE (reference sequence). CDR3 length: 14 amino acids. J gave up 2 bases and V 4 bases, and 6 bases lay outside the gene matches. The DNA for the CDR3 is TGTGCCAGCAGCCCCCGACAGGGCGCCTACGAGCAGTACTTC. Translation gives CASSPRQGAYEQYF.

The chain employs TRBV5-1 and TRBJ1-4; no definite D call. The CDR3 consists of 13 residues. Between the trimmed V and J ends, which lost 6 bases and 3 bases, there was a span of 9 bases. In germline, CDR1 is SGHRS, CDR2 YFSETQ. CDR3 sequence reads: CASMRAANEKLFF. In DNA, the CDR3 is TGCGCCAGCATGAGGGCGGCTAATGAAAAACTGTTTTTT.

V and J are TRBV19 and TRBJ2-7, with 8 positions matching TRBD1. J gave up 1 base and V 5 bases, and 16 bases lay outside the gene matches. The length of the CDR3 is 18 residues. Germline V lookup: CDR1 LNHDA, CDR2 SQIVND (reference sequence). The CDR3 here is CASSARPRDRGLSYEQYF. DNA for the CDR3: TGTGCCAGTAGTGCCAGGCCTCGTGACAGGGGTTTGTCCTACGAGCAGTACTTC.